These T cell receptor beta chains were read from a single sample in a study of shared clonotypes between healthy human individuals. Assay used: immunoSEQ multiplex PCR; TCRdb lists only in-frame clones, some missing. The data contain 2 million to 2.5 million clones, about 95% of them singletons. The source material was naive CD4+ T cells sorted from blood. Receptors were obtained from a man in his late teens or twenties in good health. Each CDR3 is given with its conserved first and last residue. The D gene is left open where the match is weak. Size is stated for part of the rows, as once, few or many counts, or as a class when the clone is expanded.

V	size	D	J	CDR3	DNA
TRBV18	-	-	TRBJ1-3	CASSPPAGGAGNTIYF	TGTGCCAGCTCACCGCCGGCAGGCGGGGCTGGAAACACCATATATTTT
TRBV7-9	-	-	TRBJ1-2	CASSFLREGYGYTF	TGTGCCAGCAGCTTCCTCAGGGAGGGGTATGGCTACACCTTC
TRBV28	-	-	TRBJ1-3	CASITRGSGNTIYF	TGTGCCAGCATCACCAGGGGCTCTGGAAACACCATATATTTT
TRBV4-1	-	TRBD1	TRBJ1-2	CASSQGDRGSSNYGYTF	TGCGCCAGCAGCCAAGGGGACAGGGGGAGTTCGAACTATGGCTACACCTTC
TRBV7-3	-	-	TRBJ1-4	CASSLTAEYNEKLFF	TGTGCCAGCAGCTTAACCGCAGAATATAATGAAAAACTGTTTTTT
TRBV7-9	-	-	TRBJ1-3	CASSLDSGQRNTIYF	TGTGCCAGCAGCTTAGATTCCGGGCAGCGAAACACCATATATTTT
TRBV5-1	-	TRBD1	TRBJ2-2	CASNLYGTGGSTGELFF	TGCGCCAGCAACCTGTATGGGACAGGGGGATCCACCGGGGAGCTGTTTTTT
TRBV5-4	-	TRBD1	TRBJ2-5	CASSDWTGFGETQYF	TGTGCCAGCAGTGACTGGACAGGGTTCGGTGAGACCCAGTACTTC
TRBV30	-	TRBD1	TRBJ2-2	CAKDRGAPNTGELFF	TGTGCCAAGGACAGGGGCGCTCCGAACACCGGGGAGCTGTTTTTT
TRBV11-2	-	-	TRBJ2-1	CASSLDVLYNEQFF	TGTGCCAGCAGCTTAGATGTCCTCTACAATGAGCAGTTCTTC
TRBV20-1	-	-	TRBJ2-3	CSLQADTQYF	TGCAGTCTTCAGGCAGATACGCAGTATTTT
TRBV10-3	-	-	TRBJ1-5	CAITPGVNQPQHF	TGTGCCATCACCCCTGGGGTCAATCAGCCCCAGCATTTT
TRBV6-5	-	-	TRBJ1-2	CASSPRAGYGYTF	TGTGCCAGCAGCCCCCGGGCAGGGTACGGCTACACCTTC
TRBV18	once	TRBD1	TRBJ2-3	CASSPSGQGADTQYF	TGTGCCAGCTCACCGTCTGGACAGGGCGCAGATACGCAGTATTTT
TRBV30	once	TRBD1	TRBJ1-1	CAWSPGGLNTEAFF	TGTGCCTGGTCCCCAGGGGGCTTAAACACTGAAGCTTTCTTT
TRBV27	once	TRBD1	TRBJ2-2	CASSSGQVNTGELFF	TGTGCCAGCAGTTCTGGACAGGTGAACACCGGGGAGCTGTTTTTT
TRBV5-1	once	TRBD2	TRBJ2-3	CASSYGLGTDTQYF	TGCGCCAGCAGCTACGGACTAGGCACAGATACGCAGTATTTT
TRBV2	once	TRBD1	TRBJ1-6	CASSPQGERSPLHF	TGTGCCAGCAGTCCACAGGGGGAAAGGTCACCCCTCCACTTT
TRBV18	-	TRBD1	TRBJ1-2	CASSPSRGLVYGYTF	TGTGCCAGCTCACCGAGCAGGGGGCTAGTCTATGGCTACACCTTC
TRBV18	-	-	TRBJ2-7	CASSPNPLPSYEQYF	TGTGCCAGCTCACCAAACCCCCTTCCTTCCTACGAGCAGTACTTC
TRBV7-2	-	TRBD1	TRBJ1-1	CASSLVQGGAVFMNTEAFF	TGTGCCAGCAGCTTAGTGCAAGGGGGCGCCGTATTTATGAACACTGAAGCTTTCTTT
TRBV15	-	TRBD1	TRBJ2-6	CATSRDQGQGILSGGANVLTF	TGTGCCACCAGCAGAGATCAAGGACAGGGAATTTTATCTGGTGGGGCCAACGTCCTGACTTTC
TRBV30	-	TRBD2	TRBJ2-5	CAWSATGGPETQYF	TGTGCCTGGAGTGCCACGGGAGGGCCCGAGACCCAGTACTTC
TRBV30	-	-	TRBJ1-4	CAWSDGLGSNEKLFF	TGTGCCTGGAGTGACGGCCTTGGGAGTAATGAAAAACTGTTTTTT
TRBV9	-	-	TRBJ2-2	CASSRQNTGELFF	TGTGCCAGCAGCCGACAAAACACCGGGGAGCTGTTTTTT
TRBV6-1	-	TRBD1	TRBJ1-6	CASSADRDVGSPLHF	TGTGCCAGCAGTGCTGACAGGGATGTGGGCTCACCCCTCCACTTT
TRBV18	-	-	TRBJ1-2	CASSPMTDYGYTF	TGTGCCAGCTCACCAATGACGGACTATGGCTACACCTTC
TRBV27	-	-	TRBJ1-6	CASSLATGVSAPLHF	TGTGCCAGCAGTTTGGCGACAGGCGTCTCAGCACCCCTCCACTTT
TRBV11-2	-	-	TRBJ2-3	CASSRKLESPPRTDTQYF	TGTGCCAGCAGCCGAAAGCTGGAGAGTCCCCCGCGCACAGATACGCAGTATTTT
TRBV28	-	-	TRBJ2-5	CASSSGPGGTQYF	TGTGCCAGCAGCTCAGGGCCCGGAGGGACCCAGTACTTC
TRBV27	-	-	TRBJ1-2	CASRRWDGSSNGYTF	TGTGCCAGCAGGCGGTGGGACGGATCTTCAAATGGCTACACCTTC
TRBV30	once	-	TRBJ1-4	CAWEGEEKLFF	TGTGCCTGGGAAGGGGAAGAAAAACTGTTTTTT
TRBV4-3	-	-	TRBJ2-5	CASSPTRGYPETQYF	TGCGCCAGCAGCCCCACTCGCGGATACCCGGAGACCCAGTACTTC
TRBV2	-	-	TRBJ2-7	CASSEGGYEQYF	TGTGCCAGCAGTGAAGGTGGATACGAGCAGTACTTC
TRBV10-3	-	-	TRBJ1-4	CAISDGRQNEKLFF	TGTGCCATCAGTGACGGAAGGCAGAATGAAAAACTGTTTTTT
TRBV4-1	-	-	TRBJ1-1	CASSQGEGRREAFF	TGCGCCAGCAGCCAAGGCGAGGGTCGCAGGGAAGCTTTCTTT
TRBV30	-	-	TRBJ1-5	CAWSGRRGEPQHF	TGTGCCTGGAGCGGCAGGCGTGGGGAGCCCCAGCATTTT
TRBV11-2	-	-	TRBJ2-7	CASSERSGQRLYEQYF	TGTGCCAGCAGCGAACGATCTGGACAGAGACTCTACGAGCAGTACTTC
TRBV21-1	-	-	TRBJ2-5	CASSMGLAGGETQYF	TGTGCCAGCAGCATGGGACTAGCGGGAGGGGAGACCCAGTACTTC
TRBV6-6	-	-	TRBJ2-7	CASRIGSYEQYF	TGTGCCAGCAGAATAGGGTCCTACGAGCAGTACTTC
TRBV7-6	-	-	TRBJ2-5	CASSLLGYGSQETQYF	TGTGCCAGCAGCTTGTTGGGCTACGGCAGCCAAGAGACCCAGTACTTC
TRBV18	-	-	TRBJ2-1	CASSPPVSYNEQFF	TGTGCCAGCTCACCACCGGTGAGCTACAATGAGCAGTTCTTC
TRBV19	-	TRBD1	TRBJ2-1	CASSSTGGSYNEQFF	TGTGCCAGCAGCTCGACAGGGGGCTCCTACAATGAGCAGTTCTTC
TRBV5-4	once	TRBD1	TRBJ1-2	CASSANRGTNYGYTF	TGTGCCAGCAGCGCGAACAGGGGGACGAACTATGGCTACACCTTC
TRBV6-1	-	-	TRBJ1-3	CASIPGSSGNTIYF	TGTGCCAGCATTCCGGGTAGCTCTGGAAACACCATATATTTT
TRBV29-1	-	-	TRBJ2-1	CSVEEVLASDEQFF	TGTAGCGTTGAAGAGGTCCTAGCATCGGATGAGCAGTTCTTC
TRBV5-1	-	-	TRBJ2-5	CASSLSGTQETQYF	TGCGCCAGCAGCTTGTCAGGGACGCAAGAGACCCAGTACTTC
TRBV30	-	TRBD1	TRBJ1-5	CAWSVGTGAVGSNQPQHF	TGTGCCTGGAGTGTAGGGACAGGGGCCGTGGGTAGCAATCAGCCCCAGCATTTT